The 27 T cell receptor beta chains below all came from one sample that was sequenced in a study of early T cells in non-severe SARS-CoV-2 infection. TCRdb recomputed calls from the 5' RACE reads with MiXCR, one row per CDR3 protein. Among 64,000 or so distinct CDR3 sequences listed, under 15% were seen once. Sequences were obtained from whole blood. The receptors here all came from an adult who was a healthcare worker with PCR-confirmed SARS-CoV-2 infection or an uninfected control (not recorded which).

This clonotype was observed a single time. This chain joins TRBV6-2 or TRBV6-3 and TRBJ1-2; no firm D call. The length of the CDR3 is 12 residues. In germline, CDR1 is MNHEY, CDR2 SVGEGT. Between the trimmed V and J ends, which lost 1 base and 10 bases, there was a span of 10 bases. The CDR3 nucleotides read TGTGCCAGCAGTTACTACGGCAGCGTCTACACCTTC. Translating gives CASSYYGSVYTF.

The chain joins TRBV7-3 to TRBJ1-2, with D unresolved. The CDR3 extends over 14 amino acids. The germline V and J ends were trimmed by 4 bases and 4 bases, with 13 bases remaining between them. Germline loops: CDR1 SGHTA, CDR2 FQGTGA. The CDR3 loop reads CASSSPGVAYGYTF. The CDR3 nucleotides are TGTGCCAGCAGCTCCCCCGGGGTTGCCTATGGCTACACCTTC.

This clonotype has a handful of counts. The chain links TRBV27 to TRBJ1-1; a possible D gene is TRBD1 (6 bases). Trimming took off 3 bases at V and 1 base at J, with 9 bases between the two ends. The CDR3 totals 14 residues. CDR1 and CDR2 (germline): MNHEY, SMNVEV (reference sequence). CDR3 sequence: CASSFRTANTEAFF. CDR3 sequence (DNA): TGTGCCAGCAGTTTTCGGACAGCGAACACTGAAGCTTTCTTT.

This clonotype came up many times. The chain recombines TRBV13 with TRBJ1-2; TRBD1 matches at 8 bases. Germline V CDR1 and CDR2: PRHDT, FYEKMQ (reference sequence). V lost 4 bases to trimming and J lost 6 bases; unmatched junction nucleotides: 4. CDR3 length: 13 amino acids. DNA for the CDR3: TGTGCCAGCAGCTGGGGGACAGGCGATGGCTACACCTTC. Amino acids: CASSWGTGDGYTF.

This clonotype turned up a few times. The CDR3 DNA reads TGTGCCAGCAGCCCTCAACAGGGGGTGAACACTGAAGCTTTCTTT. Protein sequence: CASSPQQGVNTEAFF. The gene calls are TRBV7-9 and TRBJ1-1, with 8 bases aligning to TRBD1. In germline, CDR1 is SEHNR, CDR2 FQNEAQ (reference sequence). There are 15 residues in the CDR3. The J segment lost 0 bases and the V segment lost 5 bases, leaving 5 bases of the junction unmatched.

This chain joins TRBV5-5 and TRBJ2-7, with TRBD2 identical over 14 bases. Germline V CDR1 and CDR2: SGHKS, YYEKEE (reference sequence). Trimming took 5 bases from V and 10 from J; bases not matched to a gene: 11. This CDR3 comprises 15 residues. CDR3 nucleotide sequence: TGTGCCAGCAGGGCACCGGGACTAGCGGGGGTCGGACAGTACTTC. This translates into CASRAPGLAGVGQYF.

This clonotype was counted at least ten times. This CDR3 reads CASSPVLASPDTQYF. As DNA, the CDR3 is TGTGCCAGCTCCCCCGTTCTGGCGAGCCCAGATACGCAGTATTTT. The chain uses TRBV18 and TRBJ2-3; no firm D call. Germline lookup yields CDR1 KGHSH and CDR2 LQKENI. The V end lost 6 bases, the J end lost 4 bases, and 17 bases lay between the germline ends. This CDR3 contains 15 residues.

This chain connects TRBV6-6 to TRBJ1-6; tentatively, D is TRBD1 (6 bases). The CDR3 spans 16 residues. Germline CDR1 MNHNY, CDR2 SVGAGI (reference sequence). The V and J ends lost 6 bases and 10 bases respectively, with 22 bases between them. CDR3 protein: CASSPPLTGGGSPLHF. CDR3 DNA sequence: TGTGCCAGCAGCCCCCCGCTGACAGGTGGCGGATCACCCCTCCACTTT.

This clonotype showed up just a few times. V gene TRBV7-9 combines with J gene TRBJ1-1; 11 bases match TRBD1. Unmatched junction bases numbered 5, after V lost 5 bases and J lost 3 bases. Germline V gene sequence: CDR1 SEHNR, CDR2 FQNEAQ (reference sequence). This CDR3 contains 15 residues. CDR3 sequence (DNA): TGTGCCAGCAGCGGACAGGGGGCTTGGTACACTGAAGCTTTCTTT. The encoded protein is CASSGQGAWYTEAFF.

The V call is TRBV5-1, the J call TRBJ2-7; 7 nucleotides match TRBD1. Germline V gives CDR1 SGHRS, CDR2 YFSETQ. Trimming took 0 bases from V and 1 from J; bases not matched to a gene: 7. This CDR3 has 16 amino acids. The CDR3 DNA reads TGCGCCAGCAGCTTGGCCGCGCGACAGGGTTCCTACGAGCAGTACTTC. Translating gives CASSLAARQGSYEQYF.

This sequence joins TRBV6-4 and TRBJ1-2; D is ambiguous. The length of the CDR3 is 15 residues. Germline assignment: CDR1 MRHNA and CDR2 SNTAGT. V lost 4 bases, J lost 4 bases, and 16 bases lay in between. CDR3 loop: CASSASPGPIYGYTF. CDR3 nucleotides: TGTGCCAGCAGTGCCTCCCCGGGTCCGATCTATGGCTACACCTTC.

This clonotype was detected ten times or more. This chain connects TRBV7-2 to TRBJ1-1; 8 bases map to TRBD1. CDR3 length equals 14 residues. Germline V gene sequence: CDR1 SGHTA, CDR2 FQGNSA. V lost 5 bases and J lost 4; bases outside the gene matches: 6. The CDR3 nucleotides read TGTGCCAGCAGCCCGAATGGACAGGGCACTGAAGCTTTCTTT. Protein: CASSPNGQGTEAFF.

This clonotype came up a few times. This chain links TRBV7-8 with TRBJ2-7, with D uncertain. The germline V gene encodes CDR1 SGHVS and CDR2 FQNEAQ. The CDR3 spans 13 residues. With 0 bases removed from V and 2 bases from J, the gap between germline ends came to 5 bases. This CDR3 is CASSLAGTYEQYF. DNA of the CDR3: TGTGCCAGCAGCTTAGCAGGGACCTACGAGCAGTACTTC.

At least ten counts were recorded for this clonotype. This chain connects TRBV4-2 to TRBJ2-1; D ambiguous. The CDR3 is 14 residues long. Trimming stripped 0 bases from V and 6 bases from J, with 9 bases between. Germline values: CDR1 LGHNA, CDR2 YNFKEQ. The DNA of the CDR3 is TGTGCCAGCAGCCAAGATCCAGGCCCCAATGAGCAGTTCTTC. It specifies CASSQDPGPNEQFF.

The chain links TRBV7-3 to TRBJ1-5; D might be TRBD1 (5 bases). CDR3 length: 13 amino acids. Germline V gene data show CDR1 as SGHTA and CDR2 as FQGTGA. The V end was cut by 5 bases, the J end by 1 base, with 6 bases between. In DNA, the CDR3 is TGTGCCAGCAGCCGGGGGAGCAATCAGCCCCAGCATTTT. As protein: CASSRGSNQPQHF. The complete variable domain, with remaining parts taken from reference TRBV7-3 and TRBJ1-5, reads GAGVSQTPSNKVTEKGKYVELRCDPISGHTALYWYRQSLGQGPEFLIYFQGTGAADDSGLPNDRFFAVRPEGSVSTLKIQRTERGDSAVYLCASSRGSNQPQHFGDGTRLSIL.

This chain joins TRBV29-1 and TRBJ2-7; TRBD1 matches 7 bases. Trimming took 6 bases from V and 6 from J; bases not matched to a gene: 11. CDR1 is SQVTM, CDR2 ANQGSEA, per germline. This CDR3 spans 13 amino acids. The CDR3, as DNA: TGCAGCGTCCCCGGGACAGATAACGGCGAGCAGTACTTC. Amino acid sequence: CSVPGTDNGEQYF.

J is TRBJ1-1 and V is TRBV9; the match to TRBD1 covers 8 bases. CDR3 length: 12 residues. Germline assignment: CDR1 SGDLS and CDR2 YYNGEE. Unmatched junction bases numbered 3, after V lost 3 bases and J lost 8 bases. The chain's CDR3 is CASSEGTGEAFF. DNA of the CDR3: TGTGCCAGCAGCGAAGGGACAGGAGAAGCTTTCTTT.

This clonotype showed up just a few times. The genes are TRBV12-3 or TRBV12-4 and TRBJ2-2; D is uncertain. There are 15 residues in the CDR3. Trimming removed 5 bases at V and 4 bases at J, with 14 bases between. The CDR3 sequence is CASSTRGSSTGELFF. In nucleotides, the CDR3 is TGTGCCAGCAGTACCCGAGGTTCGAGCACCGGGGAGCTGTTTTTT.

This clonotype was counted only a few times. V gene TRBV11-2 combines with J gene TRBJ2-5; D uncertain. The V end was cut by 5 bases, the J end by 5 bases, with 12 bases between. In germline, CDR1 is SGHAT, CDR2 FQNNGV. This CDR3 is 13 amino acids long. This CDR3 is CASSQPEEETQYF. The DNA for the CDR3 is TGTGCCAGCAGCCAACCAGAGGAGGAGACCCAGTACTTC.

Many counts were recorded for this clonotype. V usage is TRBV12-3 or TRBV12-4 and J usage is TRBJ2-3, with unresolved D. Trimming stripped 8 bases from V and 1 base from J, with 13 bases between. CDR3 length: 14 residues. The CDR3 spells CASSIGLGTDTQYF. CDR3 coding DNA: TGTGCCAGCTCGATCGGCCTGGGCACAGATACGCAGTATTTT.

The chain joins TRBV20-1 to TRBJ2-7; D might be TRBD2 (7 bases). The V and J ends lost 1 base and 10 bases respectively, with 11 bases between them. There are 11 residues in the CDR3. Germline V lookup: CDR1 DFQATT, CDR2 SNEGSKA (reference sequence). CDR3 in amino acids: CSARGGGDQYF. The DNA for the CDR3 is TGCAGTGCTAGAGGGGGGGGCGATCAGTACTTC.

The rearrangement uses TRBV2 and TRBJ1-2; 7 bases align to TRBD1. The germline V gene has CDR1 SNHLY and CDR2 FYNNEI. There are 15 residues in the CDR3. V was clipped by 4 bases and J by 4 bases; unmatched bases: 9. The DNA for the CDR3 is TGTGCCAGCAGTGGAGACAGGGACATCGTCTATGGCTACACCTTC. Translation gives CASSGDRDIVYGYTF.

The chain combines TRBV6-2 or TRBV6-3 with TRBJ2-7; D ambiguous. Trimming left V 5 bases short and J 0 bases short, with 14 bases between. This CDR3 has 15 amino acids. CDR1 and CDR2 from the germline V gene are MNHEY and SVGEGT. The CDR3 DNA reads TGTGCCAGCAGTGCTTCAACGGATCGCTCCTACGAGCAGTACTTC. Its protein is CASSASTDRSYEQYF.

Only a few counts were recorded for this clonotype. The CDR3 loop is CASSIQGGDTQYF. The DNA for the CDR3 is TGTGCCAGCAGCATACAGGGTGGAGATACGCAGTATTTT. The V and J genes are TRBV7-2 and TRBJ2-3; a weak D match, TRBD1 (6 bases). This CDR3 comprises 13 residues. In germline, CDR1 is SGHTA, CDR2 FQGNSA. V lost 5 bases and J lost 5, with 11 bases in between.

The genes are TRBV27 and TRBJ1-2, with a tentative D call TRBD1 (5 bases). V was shortened by 3 bases and J by 4 bases, with 12 bases between the two germline ends. The CDR3 length is 14 residues. The germline CDR1 and CDR2 sequences are MNHEY and SMNVEV (reference sequence). The CDR3 here is CASSLQGAPYGYTF. The CDR3 coding sequence is TGTGCCAGCAGTTTGCAGGGCGCTCCCTATGGCTACACCTTC.

This clonotype was picked up many times. The rearrangement joins TRBV3-1 to TRBJ2-5; 7 nucleotides match TRBD2. Germline lookup yields CDR1 LGHDT and CDR2 YNNKEL (reference sequence). This CDR3 contains 16 residues. The junction had 15 bases not matched to a gene; V was cut back by 5 bases and J by 6 bases. Written as DNA, the CDR3 is TGTGCCAGCAGCAAGCGAGGCGGACTAGTCTCCCAGACCCAGTACTTC. It codes for CASSKRGGLVSQTQYF.

In its sample, this clonotype was seen many times. The chain has TRBV13 and TRBJ1-2, with D unresolved. This CDR3 region has 13 residues. Germline V gene lookup returns CDR1 PRHDT and CDR2 FYEKMQ (reference sequence). Trimming removed 0 bases from V and 4 bases from J, with 6 bases in between. CDR3 sequence (DNA): TGTGCCAGCAGCTTAGGGGTGGTCTATGGCTACACCTTC. It yields the protein CASSLGVVYGYTF. The full variable domain, in which reference TRBV13 and TRBJ1-2 provide the parts outside the CDR3, is AAGVIQSPRHLIKEKRETATLKCYPIPRHDTVYWYQQGPGQDPQFLISFYEKMQSDKGSIPDRFSAQQFSDYHSELNMSSLELGDSALYFCASSLGVVYGYTFGSGTRLTVV.